This paragraph covers one TCR beta chain sequence. What this receptor recognizes is not known. Base qualities are not recorded, but no much larger clone differs from it by a single base. This record belongs to a study of T-cell reconstitution after alpha-beta-depleted transplantation in children (dated by TCRdb to 2016 to 2018). For the wider study: T-cell immune reconstitution after TCRalphabeta/CD19-depleted allogeneic hematopoietic cell transplantation in children was quantitatively tracked in the study by means of TCR repertoire profiling.

From the germline V gene (reference sequence), CDR1 is LNHDA and CDR2 is SQIVND. The CDR3 sequence holds 18 residues, the cysteine and phenylalanine included. Just the 54-base CDR3 DNA is kept, in frame starting at base 1. Relative to germline, V is 5 bases shorter and J is 0 bases shorter, with 20 bases between their ends. Libraries were built with PCR. Sequencing was performed on an Illumina HiSeq 2500. TCR library preparation used molecular barcoding, with unique molecular identifiers applied to normalize quantification of the TCRbeta repertoire. TCRdb reprocessing: public reads trimmed at Q25 with fastp, clones called with MiXCR, in-frame beta chains kept. Identical CDR3 protein sequences are pooled into one entry, listed with their most common genes and DNA. The sample table holds 200,000 to 300,000 distinct CDR3 sequences, of which more than 10% were seen once. The ten top clones hold over 2% of the sample.

The source of this sequence is a human donor who donated a stem cell graft to a child with acute lymphoblastic leukemia. The chain links TRBV19 with TRBJ1-3; the D gene assignment is ambiguous. The sequencing used PBMCs from the stem cell graft donor, collected from the stem cell graft. The CDR3 sequence is CASSRSPTRAYSGNTIYF. The sequence in DNA is TGTGCCAGTAGTCGCTCCCCGACGCGGGCATACTCTGGAAACACCATATATTTT.